The clone carrying this TCR beta chain was counted only a few times. The TCRbeta library was prepared with unique molecular identifiers. TCRdb recomputed calls from the PCR reads with MiXCR, one row per CDR3 protein. There are about 420,000 distinct CDR3 sequences in the sample; about a sixth occur only once, and roughly 29% lies in the top ten. The J segment lost 5 bases and the V segment lost 4 bases, leaving 7 bases of the junction unmatched. The CDR3 runs 14 residues. CDR1 MNHEY and CDR2 SVGAGI come from the germline V gene. This record comes from a study of T-cell reconstitution after alpha-beta-depleted transplantation in children.

This TCR came from a boy younger than two who had a stem cell transplant for Wiskott-Aldrich syndrome, so the T cells may come from the graft donor. Sequenced here: PBMCs, mostly from graft donor cells, sampled 360 days after TCRalphabeta/CD19-depleted stem cell transplant. The chain couples TRBV6-5 to TRBJ2-7; 8 positions match TRBD2. CDR3 sequence reads: CASSFGGAVNEQYF. CDR3 in DNA: TGTGCCAGCAGTTTCGGGGGGGCAGTGAACGAGCAGTACTTC.